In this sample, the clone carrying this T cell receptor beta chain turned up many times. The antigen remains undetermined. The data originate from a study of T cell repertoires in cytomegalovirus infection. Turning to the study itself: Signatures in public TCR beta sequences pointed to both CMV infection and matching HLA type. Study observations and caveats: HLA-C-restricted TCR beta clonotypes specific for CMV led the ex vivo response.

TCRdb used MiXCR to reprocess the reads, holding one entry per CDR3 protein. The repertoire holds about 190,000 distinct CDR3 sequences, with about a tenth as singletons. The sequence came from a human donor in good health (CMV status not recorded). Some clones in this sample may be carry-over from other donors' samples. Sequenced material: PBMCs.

The CDR3 coding sequence is TGTGCCAGCAGCTTAGCTCCGGCGAACACTGAAGCTTTCTTT. This gives the protein CASSLAPANTEAFF. The chain is built from TRBV11-1 and TRBJ1-1; D not resolved. V was trimmed by 0 bases and J by 1 base, leaving 6 bases between them. The germline gives CDR1 SGHAT, CDR2 FQDESV (reference sequence). The CDR3 covers 14 residues.